This record concerns one TCR beta chain sequence. This sample also contains other DNA sequences that code for the same CDR3. Using immunoSEQ multiplex PCR, the repertoire was profiled, and TCRdb retains in-frame clones only, with some absent. This sample has about 210,000 clones, with more than 80% found just once. The data belong to a study of blood T cell repertoires in COVID-19. CDR1 and CDR2 (germline): MGHDK, SYGVNS. V was shortened by 4 bases and J by 4 bases, with 7 bases between the two germline ends. The CDR3 covers 12 residues. Sample: PBMCs or T cells enriched from blood (not recorded which). The receptor comes from a woman in her late teens or twenties who had recovered from COVID-19. The chain joins TRBV25-1 to TRBJ1-1; D unclear. This CDR3 is CASSAGFTEAFF. DNA of the CDR3: TGTGCCAGCAGTGCAGGTTTCACTGAAGCTTTCTTT.